This T cell receptor beta chain was obtained from a study of PD-1 blockade in classical Hodgkin lymphoma. Points from the study as a whole: No one has yet defined what causes the repertoire differences, which may be disease activity or prior therapy. Complete responders showed a baseline diversity that resembled the diversity of newly diagnosed patients.

Note on this clone: The antigen remains unidentified.

The protocol was immunoSEQ multiplex PCR, while the TCRdb copy is restricted to in-frame clones and leaves out a portion. The data contain 11,000 to 15,000 clones, roughly 77% of them singletons. The CDR3 extends over 10 amino acids. Germline CDR1 MDHEN, CDR2 SYDVKM. Trimming pared 10 bases from V and 3 bases from J, leaving 6 bases between. Each patient experienced a relapse that followed autologous stem cell transplantation, and brentuximab vedotin exposure varied. Complete response, partial response or progressive disease were the best responses. This sequence was found in a human donor with classical Hodgkin lymphoma. J is TRBJ1-1 and V is TRBV28; D is undetermined. The sequences come from peripheral blood mononuclear cells (PBMCs), collected at baseline. In DNA, the CDR3 is TGTGCCACCTTCTACACTGAAGCTTTCTTT. It yields the protein CATFYTEAFF.